The TCR beta chain under discussion was sequenced for a study of blood T cells in healthy people across ages. General study findings and limits: Fewer expanded clones and more diversity marked long-lived versus aged donors. Reliance upon unsorted PBMCs precluded definitive naive versus antigen-experienced comparison.

Every donor gave roughly 9.6 milliliters of peripheral blood. PBMCs were isolated at a quantity of at least 7 million per sample. Germline CDR1 WNHNN, CDR2 SYGVQD (reference sequence). The CDR3 consists of 12 residues. Comment on this clonotype: The antigen is not known.

Through a sample-barcoded 5' primer and a J-beta primer mix, a second PCR was run for roughly 6 to 12 cycles. Using its own MiXCR run on the 5' RACE reads, TCRdb lists one record per CDR3 protein. Among roughly 1.4 million distinct CDR3 sequences listed, approximately 59% were seen once. The sequenced sample was blood. The source is a man aged 18 to 35 in good health. The chain combines TRBV10-1 with TRBJ2-4; D is unclear. The J call may be wrong; the DNA end is better matched by TRBJ2-7. CDR3 protein: CASSDGDGEQYF. Written as DNA, the CDR3 is TGCGCCAGCAGCGACGGAGACGGCGAGCAGTACTTC.